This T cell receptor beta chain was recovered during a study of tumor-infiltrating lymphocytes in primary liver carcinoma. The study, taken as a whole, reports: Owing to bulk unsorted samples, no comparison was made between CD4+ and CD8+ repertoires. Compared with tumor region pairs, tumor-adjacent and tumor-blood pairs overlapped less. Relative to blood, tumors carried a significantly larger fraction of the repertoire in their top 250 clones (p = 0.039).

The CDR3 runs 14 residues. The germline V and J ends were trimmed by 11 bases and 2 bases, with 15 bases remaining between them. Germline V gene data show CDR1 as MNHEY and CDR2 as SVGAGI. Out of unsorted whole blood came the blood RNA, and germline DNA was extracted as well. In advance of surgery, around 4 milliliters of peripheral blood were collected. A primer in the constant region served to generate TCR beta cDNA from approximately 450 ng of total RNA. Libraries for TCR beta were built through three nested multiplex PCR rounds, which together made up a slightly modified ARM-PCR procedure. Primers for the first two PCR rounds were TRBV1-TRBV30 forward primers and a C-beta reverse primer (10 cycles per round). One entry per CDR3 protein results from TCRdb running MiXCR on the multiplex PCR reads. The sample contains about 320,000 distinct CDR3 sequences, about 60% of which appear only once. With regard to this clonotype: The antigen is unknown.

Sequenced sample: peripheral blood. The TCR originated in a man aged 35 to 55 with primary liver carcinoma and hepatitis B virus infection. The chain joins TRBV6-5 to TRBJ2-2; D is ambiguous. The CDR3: CAGSCQVNTGELFF. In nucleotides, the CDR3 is TGTGCCGGAAGTTGCCAAGTCAACACCGGGGAGCTGTTTTTT.